The sequence of this T cell receptor beta chain was determined in a study of CD8+ T cells in alopecia areata. Turning to the study itself: Oral tofacitinib (5 to 10 mg twice daily) was administered to treated patients.

J lost 8 bases, V lost 5 bases, and 7 bases had no gene match. Germline values: CDR1 SNHLY, CDR2 FYNNEI. The CDR3 is 13 amino acids. Isolated RNA was reverse transcribed into cDNA used as the sequencing template. The table came from immunoSEQ multiplex PCR; TCRdb's copy has only in-frame clones and leaves some out. The data show around 130,000 clones, roughly three fifths seen once. The sample here was CD4+ T cells sorted from blood, taken at week 0. V is TRBV2 and J is TRBJ1-2, with 8 bases identical to TRBD1. The receptor's source is a human donor with alopecia areata. CDR3 nucleotides: TGTGCCAGCAGTCCCGACAGGGGAGGGGGCTACACCTTC. Its protein is CASSPDRGGGYTF.